These T cell receptor beta chains were read from a single sample in a study of response to subunit inactivated influenza vaccine. Each CDR3 protein gets one entry after TCRdb re-called the RT-PCR reads with MiXCR. The table includes about 540,000 distinct CDR3 sequences, under 30% detected once. These data were also filed under a second study, of T cells expressing NK-cell markers.

The sequences come from CD4+ T cells sorted from PBMCs, collected roughly 12 days after vaccination. Receptors were obtained from a man aged 50-59 years who received an inactivated influenza vaccine. The CDR3 runs from the conserved cysteine through the conserved F or W. The D gene is left open where the match is weak. Not every row has a clone size; where given, it reads once, few, many or a size class.

cdr3_aa: CASSPPAGSSGANVLTF; cdr3_nt: TGTGCCAGCTCACCACCAGCCGGAAGCTCTGGGGCCAACGTCCTGACTTTC; j_call: TRBJ2-6; d_call: NA; v_call: TRBV18; clone_size: NA
cdr3_aa: CASSKQGLAGNTIYF; cdr3_nt: TGTGCCAGCAGTAAACAGGGCCTCGCTGGAAACACCATATATTTT; j_call: TRBJ1-3; d_call: NA; v_call: TRBV12-3/TRBV12-4; clone_size: NA
cdr3_aa: CASSLAGENIQYF; cdr3_nt: TGCGCCAGCAGCTTGGCCGGCGAAAACATTCAGTACTTC; j_call: TRBJ2-4; d_call: NA; v_call: TRBV5-1; clone_size: many
cdr3_aa: CASRRGVGNDEQFF; cdr3_nt: TGTGCCAGCAGGAGGGGGGTTGGCAACGATGAGCAGTTCTTC; j_call: TRBJ2-1; d_call: NA; v_call: TRBV12-3/TRBV12-4; clone_size: few
cdr3_aa: CASSLAQGRVDEQYF; cdr3_nt: TGTGCCAGCAGCTTAGCACAGGGAAGAGTGGACGAGCAGTACTTC; j_call: TRBJ2-7; d_call: NA; v_call: TRBV7-9; clone_size: NA
cdr3_aa: CASSYTLTTGGTQYF; cdr3_nt: TGTGCCAGCAGTTACACACTGACAACAGGGGGGACCCAGTACTTC; j_call: TRBJ2-5; d_call: TRBD1; v_call: TRBV28; clone_size: NA
cdr3_aa: CASSVVGDGYTF; cdr3_nt: TGTGCCAGCAGCGTAGTAGGGGATGGCTACACCTTC; j_call: TRBJ1-2; d_call: NA; v_call: TRBV9; clone_size: NA
cdr3_aa: CASSLFGTSGYEQFF; cdr3_nt: TGTGCCAGCAGTTTATTCGGGACTAGCGGATATGAGCAGTTCTTC; j_call: TRBJ2-1; d_call: TRBD2; v_call: TRBV12-3/TRBV12-4; clone_size: many
cdr3_aa: CASSQDFGGDPGANVLTF; cdr3_nt: TGTGCCAGCAGCCAAGACTTCGGGGGGGACCCTGGGGCCAACGTCCTGACTTTC; j_call: TRBJ2-6; d_call: TRBD2; v_call: TRBV4-2; clone_size: NA
cdr3_aa: CASSFTLRDSSYEQYF; cdr3_nt: TGTGCCAGCAGCTTTACCCTCCGGGACAGCTCCTACGAGCAGTACTTC; j_call: TRBJ2-7; d_call: TRBD1; v_call: TRBV5-5; clone_size: once
cdr3_aa: CATSDFTFGTNQETQYF; cdr3_nt: TGTGCCACCAGTGATTTCACCTTCGGGACAAACCAAGAGACCCAGTACTTC; j_call: TRBJ2-5; d_call: NA; v_call: TRBV24-1; clone_size: many
cdr3_aa: CASSLGATWVYF; cdr3_nt: TGTGCCAGCAGCTTGGGAGCCACTTGGGTGTACTTC; j_call: TRBJ2-7; d_call: NA; v_call: TRBV5-6; clone_size: NA
cdr3_aa: CSATWDRSSSYNEQFF; cdr3_nt: TGCAGTGCTACATGGGACAGGTCTAGCTCCTACAATGAGCAGTTCTTC; j_call: TRBJ2-1; d_call: TRBD1; v_call: TRBV20-1; clone_size: NA
cdr3_aa: CASSPGPPSGYTF; cdr3_nt: TGTGCCAGCAGCCCGGGACCGCCTTCGGGCTACACCTTC; j_call: TRBJ1-2; d_call: NA; v_call: TRBV7-9; clone_size: few
cdr3_aa: CASSLLLGEPTEQYF; cdr3_nt: TGTGCCAGCAGTTTACTCCTAGGCGAACCTACCGAGCAGTACTTC; j_call: TRBJ2-7; d_call: NA; v_call: TRBV27; clone_size: NA
cdr3_aa: CASSLMGQGNNEQFF; cdr3_nt: TGCGCCAGCAGCTTGATGGGACAGGGTAATAATGAGCAGTTCTTC; j_call: TRBJ2-1; d_call: TRBD1; v_call: TRBV5-1; clone_size: NA
cdr3_aa: CASSLEGGRFSDYEQYF; cdr3_nt: TGTGCCAGCAGTTTGGAGGGTGGGAGGTTTTCTGACTACGAGCAGTACTTC; j_call: TRBJ2-7; d_call: NA; v_call: TRBV27; clone_size: NA
cdr3_aa: CAISPGRVGYTF; cdr3_nt: TGTGCCATCAGTCCGGGCAGGGTCGGCTACACCTTC; j_call: TRBJ1-2; d_call: NA; v_call: TRBV10-3; clone_size: few
cdr3_aa: CASSWQGYGQETQYF; cdr3_nt: TGCGCCAGCAGCTGGCAGGGCTATGGGCAAGAGACCCAGTACTTC; j_call: TRBJ2-5; d_call: NA; v_call: TRBV5-1; clone_size: few
cdr3_aa: CASSEDAKNIQYF; cdr3_nt: TGTGCCAGCAGTGAGGATGCCAAAAACATTCAGTACTTC; j_call: TRBJ2-4; d_call: NA; v_call: TRBV12-3/TRBV12-4; clone_size: NA
cdr3_aa: CASSPGTRYTDTQYF; cdr3_nt: TGTGCCAGCTCGCCAGGGACTAGATATACAGATACGCAGTATTTT; j_call: TRBJ2-3; d_call: TRBD2; v_call: TRBV18; clone_size: few
cdr3_aa: CASRLDRDQETQYF; cdr3_nt: TGTGCCAGCCGGTTAGACAGGGACCAAGAGACCCAGTACTTC; j_call: TRBJ2-5; d_call: TRBD1; v_call: TRBV28; clone_size: NA
cdr3_aa: CATSIVGPGADTQYF; cdr3_nt: TGTGCCACCAGCATTGTAGGGCCCGGGGCAGATACGCAGTATTTT; j_call: TRBJ2-3; d_call: NA; v_call: TRBV10-3; clone_size: NA
cdr3_aa: CASSSLRTSGRTYGKTQYF; cdr3_nt: TGTGCCAGCAGCTCATTAAGGACTAGCGGGAGGACCTACGGAAAGACCCAGTACTTC; j_call: TRBJ2-5; d_call: TRBD2; v_call: TRBV11-2; clone_size: few
cdr3_aa: CASKLAKYNEQFF; cdr3_nt: TGTGCCAGCAAGCTAGCGAAGTACAATGAGCAGTTCTTC; j_call: TRBJ2-1; d_call: NA; v_call: TRBV27; clone_size: NA
cdr3_aa: CASSLYPGGMNTEAFF; cdr3_nt: TGTGCCAGCAGCCTGTACCCCGGGGGAATGAACACTGAAGCTTTCTTT; j_call: TRBJ1-1; d_call: NA; v_call: TRBV28; clone_size: many
cdr3_aa: CASSLRQEGGYTF; cdr3_nt: TGTGCCAGCAGCTTGCGTCAGGAGGGCGGCTACACCTTC; j_call: TRBJ1-2; d_call: NA; v_call: TRBV7-2; clone_size: NA
cdr3_aa: CASLPPGPAGTEAFF; cdr3_nt: TGTGCCAGCCTCCCCCCGGGGCCAGCGGGCACTGAAGCTTTCTTT; j_call: TRBJ1-1; d_call: NA; v_call: TRBV12-3/TRBV12-4; clone_size: few
cdr3_aa: CASSQEQGQNYGYTF; cdr3_nt: TGCGCCAGCAGCCAAGAGCAGGGACAGAACTATGGCTACACCTTC; j_call: TRBJ1-2; d_call: TRBD1; v_call: TRBV4-1; clone_size: NA
cdr3_aa: CSASRTGNSPLHF; cdr3_nt: TGCAGTGCTAGTCGTACGGGCAATTCACCCCTCCACTTT; j_call: TRBJ1-6; d_call: NA; v_call: TRBV20-1; clone_size: NA
cdr3_aa: CASSRDSSSYNEQFF; cdr3_nt: TGCGCCAGCAGCCGTGACTCGAGCTCCTACAATGAGCAGTTCTTC; j_call: TRBJ2-1; d_call: NA; v_call: TRBV5-1; clone_size: few
cdr3_aa: CASRVGAEGNIQYF; cdr3_nt: TGTGCCAGCAGAGTCGGGGCCGAAGGGAACATTCAGTACTTC; j_call: TRBJ2-4; d_call: NA; v_call: TRBV7-2; clone_size: NA
cdr3_aa: CASSYSKVRTRSSGYTF; cdr3_nt: TGTGCCAGCAGTTACTCGAAGGTTCGGACGCGGTCCTCCGGCTACACCTTC; j_call: TRBJ1-2; d_call: NA; v_call: TRBV6-2/TRBV6-3; clone_size: once
cdr3_aa: CASQRGPGELFF; cdr3_nt: TGTGCCAGCCAAAGAGGGCCCGGGGAGCTGTTTTTT; j_call: TRBJ2-2; d_call: NA; v_call: TRBV12-3/TRBV12-4; clone_size: few
cdr3_aa: CASSNGLAGITGELFF; cdr3_nt: TGTGCCAGCAGTAACGGACTAGCGGGAATCACCGGGGAGCTGTTTTTT; j_call: TRBJ2-2; d_call: TRBD2; v_call: TRBV6-2/TRBV6-3; clone_size: many
cdr3_aa: CAIMEVYNEQFF; cdr3_nt: TGTGCCATCATGGAAGTCTACAATGAGCAGTTCTTC; j_call: TRBJ2-1; d_call: NA; v_call: TRBV25-1; clone_size: NA
cdr3_aa: CASSQSAPRLFF; cdr3_nt: TGCGCCAGCAGCCAGTCGGCCCCCCGACTGTTCTTC; j_call: TRBJ2-1; d_call: NA; v_call: TRBV4-1; clone_size: NA
cdr3_aa: CSAVPGRGLSYNEQFF; cdr3_nt: TGCAGTGCCGTACCCGGCCGCGGCCTATCCTACAATGAGCAGTTCTTC; j_call: TRBJ2-1; d_call: NA; v_call: TRBV20-1; clone_size: NA
cdr3_aa: CASSQEGLGYEQYF; cdr3_nt: TGTGCCAGCAGCCAAGAAGGCCTTGGCTACGAGCAGTACTTC; j_call: TRBJ2-7; d_call: NA; v_call: TRBV4-2; clone_size: NA
cdr3_aa: CASSYRVGPSNTGELFF; cdr3_nt: TGTGCCAGCAGTTACCGGGTCGGCCCTTCGAACACCGGGGAGCTGTTTTTT; j_call: TRBJ2-2; d_call: NA; v_call: TRBV6-5; clone_size: few
cdr3_aa: CASSQELRSYNSPLHF; cdr3_nt: TGCGCCAGCAGCCAAGAGCTCAGAAGCTATAATTCACCCCTCCACTTT; j_call: TRBJ1-6; d_call: NA; v_call: TRBV4-3; clone_size: NA
cdr3_aa: CASREALGEDSYEQYF; cdr3_nt: TGTGCCAGCAGGGAAGCCCTAGGGGAGGACTCCTACGAGCAGTACTTC; j_call: TRBJ2-7; d_call: NA; v_call: TRBV6-1; clone_size: few
cdr3_aa: CASSAGVGTDTQYF; cdr3_nt: TGTGCCAGCTCCGCAGGGGTGGGCACAGATACGCAGTATTTT; j_call: TRBJ2-3; d_call: NA; v_call: TRBV7-7; clone_size: NA
cdr3_aa: CASRGQVISYEQYF; cdr3_nt: TGTGCCAGCAGAGGACAGGTTATCTCCTACGAGCAGTACTTC; j_call: TRBJ2-7; d_call: TRBD1; v_call: TRBV6-2/TRBV6-3; clone_size: few
cdr3_aa: CASSLAVTGAGEQFF; cdr3_nt: TGCGCCAGCAGCTTGGCGGTGACAGGGGCGGGGGAGCAGTTCTTC; j_call: TRBJ2-1; d_call: TRBD1; v_call: TRBV5-1; clone_size: few
cdr3_aa: CASSEDRGRGTQYF; cdr3_nt: TGTGCCAGCAGTGAAGACAGGGGGCGTGGGACCCAGTACTTC; j_call: TRBJ2-5; d_call: TRBD1; v_call: TRBV6-1; clone_size: few
cdr3_aa: CASRPGTTDGYTF; cdr3_nt: TGCGCCAGCAGGCCCGGGACAACGGATGGCTACACCTTC; j_call: TRBJ1-2; d_call: NA; v_call: TRBV5-1; clone_size: NA
cdr3_aa: CASSPPGEAGELFF; cdr3_nt: TGTGCCAGCTCACCACCGGGAGAGGCCGGGGAGCTGTTTTTT; j_call: TRBJ2-2; d_call: NA; v_call: TRBV18; clone_size: few
cdr3_aa: CATSDSWGTSGSNEQFF; cdr3_nt: TGTGCCACCAGTGACTCATGGGGGACTAGCGGGAGCAATGAGCAGTTCTTC; j_call: TRBJ2-1; d_call: TRBD2; v_call: TRBV24-1; clone_size: few
cdr3_aa: CATSDFTGGGARNEQFF; cdr3_nt: TGTGCCACCAGTGATTTTACGGGCGGGGGGGCGAGGAATGAGCAGTTCTTC; j_call: TRBJ2-1; d_call: TRBD2; v_call: TRBV24-1; clone_size: NA
cdr3_aa: CASSLSGQGVGQPQHF; cdr3_nt: TGTGCCAGCAGTTTGTCTGGACAGGGGGTCGGGCAGCCCCAGCATTTT; j_call: TRBJ1-5; d_call: TRBD1; v_call: TRBV28; clone_size: NA
cdr3_aa: CASSLGGGHPSTDTQYF; cdr3_nt: TGTGCCAGCAGCTTGGGTGGGGGGCATCCTAGCACAGATACGCAGTATTTT; j_call: TRBJ2-3; d_call: NA; v_call: TRBV5-4; clone_size: few
cdr3_aa: CASSQEGPLNEQFF; cdr3_nt: TGTGCCAGCAGCCAAGAAGGCCCTCTCAATGAGCAGTTCTTC; j_call: TRBJ2-1; d_call: NA; v_call: TRBV14; clone_size: NA
cdr3_aa: CASSLRDNGQETQYF; cdr3_nt: TGTGCCAGCAGCTTGCGGGACAACGGCCAAGAGACCCAGTACTTC; j_call: TRBJ2-5; d_call: NA; v_call: TRBV7-2; clone_size: NA
cdr3_aa: CATSVGGDYGYTF; cdr3_nt: TGTGCCACCAGTGTGGGGGGTGACTATGGCTACACCTTC; j_call: TRBJ1-2; d_call: NA; v_call: TRBV15; clone_size: NA
cdr3_aa: CASSSMNRAGETQYF; cdr3_nt: TGTGCCAGCAGCTCCATGAACAGAGCCGGCGAGACCCAGTACTTC; j_call: TRBJ2-5; d_call: NA; v_call: TRBV7-9; clone_size: NA
cdr3_aa: CSAEHRYTAYEQYF; cdr3_nt: TGCAGTGCCGAGCACCGGTACACCGCCTACGAGCAGTACTTC; j_call: TRBJ2-7; d_call: NA; v_call: TRBV20-1; clone_size: NA